The 24 T cell receptor beta chains presented below share a single source sample, sequenced in a study of T cell responses to AZD1222 COVID-19 vaccine. The method was immunoSEQ multiplex PCR; TCRdb's version includes in-frame clones alone and lacks a portion of them. The sample yields 200,000 or so clones, 85% to 95% seen once. The input for sequencing was peripheral blood, taken on day 0 of MenACWY control vaccination. The receptor source for this set is an adult in good health.

The genes are TRBV21-1 and TRBJ2-7; the table assigns TRBD1, which was not confirmed against the DNA. TRBV21-1 is a recognized pseudogene. The CDR3 spans 13 residues. This CDR3 is CASSTFRGWEQYF. CDR3 coding DNA: TGTGCCAGCAGCACTTTCAGGGGCTGGGAGCAGTACTTC.

The genes are TRBV5-1 and TRBJ1-1, with D perhaps matching TRBD1 (6 bases). The germline CDR1 and CDR2 sequences are SGHRS and YFSETQ. Trimming left V 3 bases short and J 0 bases short, with 6 bases between. The CDR3 contains 13 residues. This CDR3 is CASSWDMNTEAFF. The CDR3 DNA is TGCGCCAGCAGCTGGGACATGAACACTGAAGCTTTCTTT.

This clone was counted once. This rearrangement joins TRBV5-1 to TRBJ1-1; D remains unclear. CDR1 and CDR2 (germline): SGHRS, YFSETQ. The CDR3 sequence is 15 residues long. Trimming left V 2 bases short and J 0 bases short, with 11 bases between. As DNA, the CDR3 is TGCGCCAGCAGCTTAAGTGCGGGTATGAACACTGAAGCTTTCTTT. Its protein is CASSLSAGMNTEAFF.

CDR3 protein: CASSLEGGVASPLHF. The CDR3 DNA follows: TGTGCCAGCAGCTTAGAGGGAGGGGTCGCCTCACCCCTCCACTTT. This chain joins TRBV7-9 and TRBJ1-6, with D perhaps TRBD1 (5 bases). CDR1 SEHNR and CDR2 FQNEAQ come from the germline V gene (reference sequence). The CDR3 totals 15 residues. Trimming stripped 1 base from V and 10 bases from J, with 14 bases between.

The V and J genes are TRBV6-5 and TRBJ2-7, with a possible D match to TRBD2 (5 bases). There are 15 residues in the CDR3. Germline-derived CDR1 and CDR2 are MNHEY and SVGAGI. V lost 6 bases to trimming and J lost 1 base, with 16 bases between them. CDR3 loop: CASSLARGGSYEQYF. The CDR3 DNA is TGTGCCAGCAGCCTAGCCCGGGGTGGATCCTACGAGCAGTACTTC.

In this sample, this clone turned up once. The chain carries TRBV2 and TRBJ1-1; D ambiguous. Trimming pared 4 bases from V and 1 base from J, leaving 16 bases between. This CDR3 region has 16 residues. The germline V gene encodes CDR1 SNHLY and CDR2 FYNNEI. The CDR3 DNA reads TGTGCCAGCAGTGTTCCCTCAGCAGACGGGAACACTGAAGCTTTCTTT. It yields the protein CASSVPSADGNTEAFF.

The chain recombines TRBV7-7 with TRBJ1-1; possible D gene TRBD1, 5 bases. Trimming took off 8 bases at V and 1 base at J, with 14 bases between the two ends. Germline V CDR1 and CDR2: SSHAT, FNYEAQ (reference sequence). This CDR3 is built from 14 residues. The CDR3 DNA reads TGTGCCAGCCCTGAAGGTAGGGGGAACACTGAAGCTTTCTTT. Translating gives CASPEGRGNTEAFF.

The gene calls are TRBV7-9 and TRBJ1-2; no reliable D call. With 1 base removed from V and 5 bases from J, the gap between germline ends came to 11 bases. From germline, CDR1 is SEHNR and CDR2 FQNEAQ (reference sequence). There are 14 residues in the CDR3. The CDR3 DNA reads TGTGCCAGCAGCTTAGATTCACACCAATATGGCTACACCTTC. It yields the protein CASSLDSHQYGYTF.

Details on this clone: Other DNA variants within this sample encode the same CDR3. The chain recombines TRBV7-2 with TRBJ1-6; no reliable D call. The germline V gene encodes CDR1 SGHTA and CDR2 FQGNSA. The CDR3 has 12 residues. V shed 3 bases and J shed 9 bases, with 6 bases lying between them. This chain's CDR3 is CASSFQRSPLHF. CDR3 nucleotides: TGTGCCAGCAGCTTTCAGCGTTCACCCCTCCACTTT. Filled out from reference TRBV7-2 and TRBJ1-6, the complete variable domain reads GAGVSQSPSNKVTEKGKDVELRCDPISGHTALYWYRQSLGQGLEFLIYFQGNSAPDKSGLPSDRFSAERTGGSVSTLTIQRTQQEDSAVYLCASSFQRSPLHFGNGTRLTVT.

The V call is TRBV12-3 or TRBV12-4, the J call TRBJ2-3; 8 bases match TRBD2. V lost 4 bases, J lost 11 bases, and 5 bases stayed unmatched. This CDR3 is built from 12 residues. The CDR3 sequence: CASSSTSGWQYF. The CDR3 DNA reads TGTGCCAGCAGTTCTACTAGCGGTTGGCAGTATTTT.

As concerns this clone: Other DNA sequences in the same sample also yield this CDR3. This chain links TRBV7-2 with TRBJ1-2, with D tentatively TRBD1 (5 bases). Germline V gene data show CDR1 as SGHTA and CDR2 as FQGNSA. CDR3 size: 13 residues. Trimming took off 5 bases at V and 3 bases at J, with 10 bases between the two ends. In DNA form, the CDR3 reads TGTGCCAGCAGCCGCGACAGAGACTATGGCTACACCTTC. Protein: CASSRDRDYGYTF.

The J gene is TRBJ1-4, the V gene TRBV2, with D unresolved. V shed 7 bases and J shed 8 bases, with 14 bases lying between them. CDR1 is SNHLY, CDR2 FYNNEI, per germline. There are 13 residues in the CDR3. The CDR3 DNA sequence: TGTGCCAGCATCGTGCAGTCGGGGGAAAAACTGTTTTTT. This gives the protein CASIVQSGEKLFF. Full variable domain (missing parts from reference TRBV2 and TRBJ1-4): EPEVTQTPSHQVTQMGQEVILRCVPISNHLYFYWYRQILGQKVEFLVSFYNNEISEKSEIFDDQFSVERPDGSNFTLKIRSTKLEDSAMYFCASIVQSGEKLFFGSGTQLSVL.

Here the CDR3 reads CASSWDRANYGYTF. The CDR3 DNA reads as TGTGCCAGCAGCTGGGACAGGGCTAACTATGGCTACACCTTC. The genes are TRBV5-4 and TRBJ1-2, with TRBD1 identical over 9 bases. The junction had 0 bases not matched to a gene; V was cut back by 3 bases and J by 0 bases. Looked up from germline, CDR1 is SGHNT and CDR2 is YYREEE (reference sequence). The CDR3 covers 14 residues.

This chain joins TRBV10-3 and TRBJ2-7; TRBD1 aligns across 7 bases. V dropped 6 bases and J dropped 4; count of bases not matched to a gene: 6. Germline V gene sequence: CDR1 ENHRY, CDR2 SYGVKD. CDR3 length equals 13 residues. The CDR3 loop reads CAIRQGSGYEQYF. CDR3 DNA sequence: TGTGCCATCAGACAGGGGAGTGGGTACGAGCAGTACTTC.

The rearrangement uses TRBV4-1 and TRBJ1-6, with D tentatively TRBD1 (5 bases). The ends were cut back, 3 bases at V and 5 bases at J, with 17 bases in the middle. The CDR3 is made up of 17 amino acids. CDR1 and CDR2 from the germline V gene are MGHRA and YSYEKL. The chain's CDR3 is CASSQEIRGRDNSPLHF. CDR3 DNA sequence: TGCGCCAGCAGCCAGGAAATTAGGGGCCGGGATAATTCACCCCTCCACTTT.

The chain joins TRBV27 to TRBJ1-1, with TRBD1 matching 7 bases. This CDR3 spans 15 amino acids. Germline V gene sequence: CDR1 MNHEY, CDR2 SMNVEV (reference sequence). V lost 6 bases and J lost 0; bases outside the gene matches: 7. In DNA, the CDR3 is TGTGCCAGCAGCCAACAGGGGAGCTTGAACACTGAAGCTTTCTTT. This encodes CASSQQGSLNTEAFF.

This chain connects TRBV2 to TRBJ1-6, with no clear D. The CDR3 consists of 11 residues. Germline CDR1 SNHLY, CDR2 FYNNEI. V lost 5 bases and J 14 bases, leaving 10 bases between the germline ends. DNA of the CDR3: TGTGCCAGCAGTACAAGTACGGCCCTCCACTTT. This codes for CASSTSTALHF. The full variable domain, its missing parts supplied by reference TRBV2 and TRBJ1-6, is EPEVTQTPSHQVTQMGQEVILRCVPISNHLYFYWYRQILGQKVEFLVSFYNNEISEKSEIFDDQFSVERPDGSNFTLKIRSTKLEDSAMYFCASSTSTALHFGNGTRLTVT.

V gene TRBV19 combines with J gene TRBJ2-2; weak D call: TRBD2 (5 bases). Germline-derived CDR1 and CDR2 are LNHDA and SQIVND (reference sequence). The V end was cut by 6 bases, the J end by 1 base, with 9 bases between. The CDR3 loop spans 14 amino acids. The CDR3 spells CASRWAGNTGELFF. CDR3 DNA sequence: TGTGCCAGTAGATGGGCGGGGAACACCGGGGAGCTGTTTTTT.

V and J are TRBV19 and TRBJ2-7; maybe TRBD2 (6 bases). The CDR3 length is 14 residues. V was cut by 0 bases and J by 2 bases, with 8 bases left in between. CDR1 and CDR2 (germline): LNHDA, SQIVND (reference sequence). DNA for the CDR3: TGTGCCAGTAGTATAGATCCGGGGGCCTACGAGCAGTACTTC. This encodes CASSIDPGAYEQYF.

V gene TRBV19 combines with J gene TRBJ1-3; D remains unclear. Germline CDR1 and CDR2: LNHDA and SQIVND (reference sequence). V shed 9 bases and J shed 2 bases, with 26 bases lying between them. The CDR3 runs 18 residues. The CDR3 spells CASHKGRTHKPPGNTIYF. The CDR3 region has the DNA TGTGCCAGCCATAAGGGCAGAACACACAAGCCCCCTGGAAACACCATATATTTT.

The V and J genes are TRBV5-1 and TRBJ2-3; 10 bases agree with TRBD2. V was clipped by 6 bases and J by 2 bases; unmatched bases: 3. This CDR3 comprises 14 residues. Per the germline V gene, CDR1 is SGHRS and CDR2 is YFSETQ. The CDR3 sequence: CASTSGGHTDTQYF. The DNA of the CDR3 is TGCGCCAGCACTAGCGGGGGCCACACAGATACGCAGTATTTT.

This chain joins TRBV3-1 (or the pseudogene TRBV3-2) and TRBJ1-1; D not certain. Per the germline V gene, CDR1 is LGHDT and CDR2 is YNNKEL (reference sequence). V lost 4 bases, J lost 7 bases, and 10 bases lay in between. This CDR3 spans 12 amino acids. CDR3 loop: CASSLLGGEAFF. The CDR3 DNA reads TGTGCCAGCAGCCTCCTAGGAGGTGAAGCTTTCTTT.

The CDR3 DNA follows: TGTGCCAGCAGGTCCGACGTTGACTCACTCTCCTACGAGCAGTACTTC. It specifies CASRSDVDSLSYEQYF. The chain couples TRBV2 to TRBJ2-7, with no clear D. The germline V gene encodes CDR1 SNHLY and CDR2 FYNNEI. The ends were cut back, 6 bases at V and 0 bases at J, with 18 bases in the middle. The CDR3 consists of 16 residues.

V and J are TRBV11-2 and TRBJ1-6, with a tentative D call TRBD1 (5 bases). Trimming pared 4 bases from V and 8 bases from J, leaving 12 bases between. Germline-derived CDR1 and CDR2 are SGHAT and FQNNGV. The CDR3 totals 14 residues. The CDR3 DNA reads TGTGCCAGCAGCTCGACAGCTTTTGATTCACCCCTCCACTTT. It translates to CASSSTAFDSPLHF.